This T cell receptor (beta chain) comes out of a study of shared clonotypes between healthy human individuals. General study results and limits: How much donors shared clonotypes was expected to be affected by sequencing depth. Estimated richness was generally greater in naive than memory subsets.

A CD45RA+ naive subset and a CD45RA-negative memory subset were split from CD4+ cells. The CDR3 length is 11 residues. CDR1 is GTSNPN and CDR2 is SVGIG in the germline V gene (reference sequence). V was clipped by 5 bases and J by 10 bases, with 9 bases between them. Turning to this clone: The antigen is not known.

Produced via immunoSEQ multiplex PCR; TCRdb's table is partial and in-frame only. Of about 1.1 million clones listed, 75% to 85% are singletons. The receptor was isolated from a man younger than 35 in good health. Some clones in this sample may be carry-over from other donors' samples. The gene calls are TRBV30 and TRBJ1-6; D remains unclear. Sequencing was performed on memory CD4+ T cells from PBMCs. The subset denotes: CD45RA-negative fraction. CDR3 amino acids: CAWALNSPLHF. Written as DNA, the CDR3 is TGTGCCTGGGCTTTGAACTCACCCCTCCACTTT.